These 21 T cell receptor beta chains originate from one sample sequenced in a study of shared clonotypes between healthy human individuals (dated by TCRdb to the early 2020s). The protocol used for the library was the immunoSEQ multiplex PCR assay. In its TCRdb copy, this immuneACCESS table keeps in-frame sequences only and misses some clones. Where compared with another copy, unresolved V genes explain less than half of these, and the others have no known cause. The table for this sample lists over 2 million clones; 92% of them were counted only once. The ten most abundant clones make up approximately 0.4% of the sample. The sample was naive CD4+ T cells from PBMCs. Taken with the paper, the label for cell subset or site translates to: CD45RA+ positively selected. These receptors were taken from a man in his late teens or twenties in good health. Some clones in this sample may be carry-over from other donors' samples.

The chain links TRBV7-3 to TRBJ2-1; 7 bases match TRBD2. This CDR3 comprises 15 residues. The J segment lost 3 bases and the V segment lost 5 bases, leaving 7 bases of the junction unmatched. Germline values: CDR1 SGHTA, CDR2 FQGTGA. This chain's CDR3 is CASSLSGEVYNEQFF. CDR3 DNA sequence: TGTGCCAGCAGCCTCAGCGGGGAAGTCTACAATGAGCAGTTCTTC.

V is TRBV9 and J is TRBJ2-3, with D perhaps matching TRBD1 (6 bases). Germline V CDR1 and CDR2: SGDLS, YYNGEE. Between the trimmed V and J ends, which lost 7 bases and 4 bases, there was a span of 16 bases. This CDR3 contains 14 residues. CDR3 in amino acids: CASSGQLSADTQYF. Written as DNA, the CDR3 is TGTGCCAGCTCTGGACAGTTGAGTGCAGATACGCAGTATTTT. Supplemented by reference TRBV9 and TRBJ2-3, the full variable domain reads DSGVTQTPKHLITATGQRVTLRCSPRSGDLSVYWYQQSLDQGLQFLIQYYNGEERAKGNILERFSAQQFPDLHSELNLSSLELGDSALYFCASSGQLSADTQYFGPGTRLTVL.

The chain carries TRBV4-1 and TRBJ1-2; D unclear. CDR3 length: 14 residues. The germline V gene encodes CDR1 MGHRA and CDR2 YSYEKL. The V and J ends lost 2 bases and 4 bases respectively, with 11 bases between them. In DNA form, the CDR3 reads TGCGCCAGCAGCCAAAACCCCAATTTCTATGGCTACACCTTC. Its protein product is CASSQNPNFYGYTF.

This clone came up a few times. This rearrangement joins TRBV28 to TRBJ2-7; possibly TRBD2 for D (6 bases). Germline V gives CDR1 MDHEN, CDR2 SYDVKM. The CDR3 has 15 residues. V lost 6 bases and J lost 0, with 15 bases in between. The CDR3, as DNA: TGTGCCAGCAGGCGTCCGCGGCGGGACTCCTACGAGCAGTACTTC. It translates to CASRRPRRDSYEQYF.

In the case of this clone: Other DNA sequences in this sample translate to the same CDR3. The rearrangement joins TRBV5-1 to TRBJ2-2, with TRBD2 matching 10 bases. The CDR3 is 16 residues long. With 4 bases clipped from V and 2 bases from J, the junction kept 5 bases outside the gene matches. Germline CDR1 is SGHRS and CDR2 is YFSETQ. The CDR3 DNA sequence: TGCGCCAGCAGCCTCATAGCGGGAGGCAACACCGGGGAGCTGTTTTTT. It translates to CASSLIAGGNTGELFF.

The gene calls are TRBV5-3 and TRBJ2-3, with TRBD2 matching over 10 bases. TRBV5-3 qualifies as an ORF whose function is uncertain. CDR3 length: 16 amino acids. The J segment lost 2 bases and the V segment lost 3 bases, leaving 6 bases of the junction unmatched. The CDR3 spells CARSSLAGVVTDTQYF. The CDR3 DNA reads TGTGCCAGAAGCTCGCTAGCGGGAGTCGTCACAGATACGCAGTATTTT.

V usage is TRBV13 and J usage is TRBJ2-3; 8 bases line up with TRBD1. The CDR3 sequence is 13 residues long. The V gene's germline CDR1 is PRHDT and CDR2 FYEKMQ (reference sequence). The V segment lost 5 bases and the J segment 4 bases; nucleotides outside the gene matches: 2. The CDR3 loop reads CASSGQGSDTQYF. In nucleotides, the CDR3 is TGTGCCAGCAGCGGACAGGGTTCAGATACGCAGTATTTT.

This clone has just one count. CDR3 loop: CASSGTFQETQYF. CDR3 DNA: TGTGCCAGCAGCGGGACCTTCCAAGAGACCCAGTACTTC. The chain has TRBV6-1 and TRBJ2-5; D tentatively fits TRBD1 or TRBD2 (5 bases each). V lost 6 bases to trimming and J lost 1 base, with 9 bases between them. Germline assignment: CDR1 MNHNS and CDR2 SASEGT. CDR3 length: 13 amino acids.

The gene calls are TRBV11-2 and TRBJ1-5; D is unclear. This CDR3 has 16 amino acids. Germline V lookup: CDR1 SGHAT, CDR2 FQNNGV. Trimming took off 11 bases at V and 4 bases at J, with 24 bases between the two ends. CDR3 in DNA: TGTGCCCCCAGATATGTAGGTGGCAGGCGTAATCAGCCCCAGCATTTT. It specifies CAPRYVGGRRNQPQHF.

The chain has TRBV28 and TRBJ2-3, with 9 bases lining up with TRBD1. Germline V lookup: CDR1 MDHEN, CDR2 SYDVKM. V lost 7 bases, J lost 2 bases, and 7 bases stayed unmatched. CDR3 length equals 15 residues. The CDR3 sequence: CASNTGTGYTDTQYF. In DNA, the CDR3 is TGTGCCAGCAACACCGGGACAGGGTACACAGATACGCAGTATTTT.

V is TRBV28 and J is TRBJ1-1; D remains ambiguous. V was cut by 2 bases and J by 2 bases, with 9 bases left in between. CDR1 and CDR2 (germline): MDHEN, SYDVKM. This CDR3 has 14 amino acids. In DNA form, the CDR3 reads TGTGCCAGCAGTTTAATAGGAGGAAACACTGAAGCTTTCTTT. Translating it yields CASSLIGGNTEAFF.

As for this clone: Other DNA sequences in the sample encode the same CDR3. V gene TRBV5-1 combines with J gene TRBJ2-5; tentative D call: TRBD1 (5 bases). From germline, CDR1 is SGHRS and CDR2 YFSETQ. V was cut by 0 bases and J by 2 bases, with 8 bases left in between. The CDR3 is 14 residues long. The CDR3 sequence: CASSLEGPQETQYF. CDR3 nucleotide sequence: TGCGCCAGCAGCTTGGAGGGGCCGCAAGAGACCCAGTACTTC.

This chain links TRBV6-6 with TRBJ2-1, with D possibly called TRBD1 or TRBD2 (6 bases each). Per germline, CDR1 MNHNY and CDR2 SVGAGI (reference sequence). The V end was cut by 2 bases, the J end by 7 bases, with 18 bases between. The CDR3 covers 16 residues. CDR3 region: CASSYELRGAGNEQFF. The DNA for the CDR3 is TGTGCCAGCAGTTACGAACTAAGGGGGGCTGGGAATGAGCAGTTCTTC.

The V gene is TRBV5-1, the J gene TRBJ2-7, with D perhaps matching TRBD2 (6 bases). Germline CDR1 and CDR2: SGHRS and YFSETQ. The CDR3 runs 16 residues. With 0 bases removed from V and 5 bases from J, the gap between germline ends came to 18 bases. CDR3 sequence reads: CASSLAPGDSAHEQYF. CDR3 sequence (DNA): TGCGCCAGCAGCTTGGCCCCCGGGGACTCTGCCCACGAGCAGTACTTC. Looking up the rest from reference TRBV5-1 and TRBJ2-7 gives the full variable domain: KAGVTQTPRYLIKTRGQQVTLSCSPISGHRSVSWYQQTPGQGLQFLFEYFSETQRNKGNFPGRFSGRQFSNSRSEMNVSTLELGDSALYLCASSLAPGDSAHEQYFGPGTRLTVT.

The V and J genes are TRBV7-8 and TRBJ2-1; 13 bases line up with TRBD2. Germline V lookup: CDR1 SGHVS, CDR2 FQNEAQ. The V gene end was trimmed by 4 bases and the J gene end by 0 bases; junction bases not matched to a gene: 3. This CDR3 region has 17 residues. The CDR3 protein is CASSYRTSGSSYNEQFF. CDR3 DNA: TGTGCCAGCAGCTACAGGACTAGCGGGAGCTCCTACAATGAGCAGTTCTTC.

The CDR3 loop reads CASRRREGVSEKLFF. The CDR3 bases are TGTGCCAGTAGGCGCCGGGAAGGGGTTAGTGAAAAACTGTTTTTT. The rearrangement uses TRBV19 and TRBJ1-4; D perhaps matches TRBD1 (5 bases). The CDR3 has 15 residues. With 6 bases removed from V and 7 bases from J, the gap between germline ends came to 18 bases. Germline CDR1 reads LNHDA; CDR2 reads SQIVND (reference sequence).

CDR3 nucleotide sequence: TGTGCCATCTCATCAGCACAAGAGACCCAGTACTTC. Its translation is CAISSAQETQYF. The V and J genes are TRBV10-3 and TRBJ2-5, with no clear D. The V and J ends lost 8 bases and 2 bases respectively, with 9 bases between them. Looked up from germline, CDR1 is ENHRY and CDR2 is SYGVKD. The CDR3 has 12 amino acids.

V usage is TRBV29-1 and J usage is TRBJ2-7; no firm D call. Germline values: CDR1 SQVTM, CDR2 ANQGSEA. The V end lost 6 bases, the J end lost 2 bases, and 14 bases lay between the germline ends. The length of the CDR3 is 13 residues. CDR3 loop: CSVAGGSPYEQYF. The DNA of the CDR3 is TGCAGCGTCGCCGGCGGCTCCCCCTACGAGCAGTACTTC.

The rearrangement joins TRBV4-1 to TRBJ2-7; a possible D gene is TRBD2 (6 bases). Germline CDR1 and CDR2: MGHRA and YSYEKL. The CDR3 contains 15 residues. Deletions cut 1 base from V and 0 bases from J, with 10 bases between. The CDR3: CASSQGIGGSYEQYF. In nucleotides, the CDR3 is TGCGCCAGCAGCCAAGGTATCGGGGGCTCCTACGAGCAGTACTTC.

The J gene is TRBJ1-4, the V gene TRBV2; perhaps TRBD1 as D (5 bases). CDR1 SNHLY and CDR2 FYNNEI come from the germline V gene. CDR3 length equals 16 residues. With 6 bases removed from V and 0 bases from J, the gap between germline ends came to 14 bases. The CDR3 region has the DNA TGTGCCAGCAGGAGGGACCGCGCGGCAACTAATGAAAAACTGTTTTTT. Encoded protein: CASRRDRAATNEKLFF.

Worth noting for this clone: The sample holds other DNA sequences that translate to the same CDR3. This sequence joins TRBV14 and TRBJ2-7; no firm D call. This CDR3 comprises 13 residues. Trimming took off 1 base at V and 1 base at J, with 5 bases between the two ends. Germline V gives CDR1 SGHDN, CDR2 FVKESK. CDR3 amino acids: CASSQGRSYEQYF. The DNA of the CDR3 is TGTGCCAGCAGCCAAGGACGGTCCTACGAGCAGTACTTC.